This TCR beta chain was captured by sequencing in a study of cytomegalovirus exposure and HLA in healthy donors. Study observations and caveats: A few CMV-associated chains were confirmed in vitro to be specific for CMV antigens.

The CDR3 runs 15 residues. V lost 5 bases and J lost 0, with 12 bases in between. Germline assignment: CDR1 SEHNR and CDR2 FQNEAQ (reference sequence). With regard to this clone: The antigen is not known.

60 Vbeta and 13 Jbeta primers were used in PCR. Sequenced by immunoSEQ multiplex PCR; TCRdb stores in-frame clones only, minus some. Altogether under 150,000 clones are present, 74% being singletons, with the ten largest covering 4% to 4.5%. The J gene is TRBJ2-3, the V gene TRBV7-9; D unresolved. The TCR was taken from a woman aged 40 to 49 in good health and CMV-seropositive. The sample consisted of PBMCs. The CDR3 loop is CASSPRSFSTDTQYF. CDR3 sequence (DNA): TGTGCCAGCAGCCCTCGTTCGTTTAGCACAGATACGCAGTATTTT.